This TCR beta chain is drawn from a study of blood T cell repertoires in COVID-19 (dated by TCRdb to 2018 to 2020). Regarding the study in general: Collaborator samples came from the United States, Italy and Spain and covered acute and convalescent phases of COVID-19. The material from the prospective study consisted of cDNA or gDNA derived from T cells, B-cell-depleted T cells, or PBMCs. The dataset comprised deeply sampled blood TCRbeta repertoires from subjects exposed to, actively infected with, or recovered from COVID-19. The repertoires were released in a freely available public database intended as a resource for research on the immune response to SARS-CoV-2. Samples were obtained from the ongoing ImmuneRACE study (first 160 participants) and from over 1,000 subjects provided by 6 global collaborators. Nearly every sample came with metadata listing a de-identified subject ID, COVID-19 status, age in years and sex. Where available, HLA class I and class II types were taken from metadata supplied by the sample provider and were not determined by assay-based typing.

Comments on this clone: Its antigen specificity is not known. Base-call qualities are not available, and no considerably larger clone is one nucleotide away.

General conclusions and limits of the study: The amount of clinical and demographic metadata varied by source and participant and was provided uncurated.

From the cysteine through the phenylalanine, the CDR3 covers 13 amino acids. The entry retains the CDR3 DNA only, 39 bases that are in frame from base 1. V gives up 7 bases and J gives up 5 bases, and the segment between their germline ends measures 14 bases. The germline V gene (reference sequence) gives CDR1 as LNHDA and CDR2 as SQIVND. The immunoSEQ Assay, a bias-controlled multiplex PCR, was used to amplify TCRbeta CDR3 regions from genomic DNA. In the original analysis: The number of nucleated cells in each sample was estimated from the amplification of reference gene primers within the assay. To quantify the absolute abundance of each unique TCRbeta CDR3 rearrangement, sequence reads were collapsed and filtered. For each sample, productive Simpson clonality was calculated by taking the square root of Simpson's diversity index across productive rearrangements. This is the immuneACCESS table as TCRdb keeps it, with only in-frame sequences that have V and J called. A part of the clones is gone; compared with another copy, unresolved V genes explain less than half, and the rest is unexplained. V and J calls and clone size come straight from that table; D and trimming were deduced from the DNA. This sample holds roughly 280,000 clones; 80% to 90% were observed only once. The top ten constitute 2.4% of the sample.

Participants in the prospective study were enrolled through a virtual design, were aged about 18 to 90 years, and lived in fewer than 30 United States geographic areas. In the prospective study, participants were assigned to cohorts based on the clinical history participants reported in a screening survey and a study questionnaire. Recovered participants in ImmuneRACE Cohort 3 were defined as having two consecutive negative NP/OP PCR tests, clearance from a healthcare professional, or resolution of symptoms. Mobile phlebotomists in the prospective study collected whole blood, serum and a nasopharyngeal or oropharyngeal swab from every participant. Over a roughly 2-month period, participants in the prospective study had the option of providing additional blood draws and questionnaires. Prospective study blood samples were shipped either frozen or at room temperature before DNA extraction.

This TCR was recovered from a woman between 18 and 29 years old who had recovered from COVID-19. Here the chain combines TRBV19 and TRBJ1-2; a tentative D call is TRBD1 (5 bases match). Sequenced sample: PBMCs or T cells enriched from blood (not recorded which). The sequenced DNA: TGTGCCAGTACCTACGACAGACCTTATGGCTACACCTTC. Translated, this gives CASTYDRPYGYTF.